This is a list of T cell receptor beta chains from one sample in a study of cytomegalovirus exposure and HLA in healthy donors. Sequencing was performed with immunoSEQ multiplex PCR; in TCRdb, only in-frame clones are kept and a portion is missing. This table holds approximately 170,000 clones, approximately 81% found once. Sequenced sample: PBMCs. Receptor source: a young woman in good health and CMV-seronegative. CDR3s include the opening cysteine and the closing phenylalanine or tryptophan. The D gene is left open where the match is weak. Some rows have no size entry. The others give once, few or many, or a class for an expanded clone.

CDR3,DNA,J,V,D,size
CASKDRVIHTGELFF,TGTGCCAGCAAGGACAGGGTCATCCACACCGGGGAGCTGTTTTTT,TRBJ2-2,TRBV27,TRBD1,-
CASSPRGPEAGNTIYF,TGTGCCAGCTCACCACGAGGCCCCGAAGCTGGAAACACCATATATTTT,TRBJ1-3,TRBV18,-,-
CASSRVLVEQYF,TGTGCCAGCAGTCGGGTACTCGTCGAGCAGTACTTC,TRBJ2-7,TRBV6-6,-,-
CAWSAGGLEYIQYF,TGTGCCTGGAGTGCGGGGGGACTAGAATACATTCAGTACTTC,TRBJ2-4,TRBV30,TRBD2,-
CASSHPTEGPNTGELFF,TGCGCCAGCAGCCACCCAACGGAGGGTCCGAACACCGGGGAGCTGTTTTTT,TRBJ2-2,TRBV4-1,-,-
CASSQDFTSGANNEQFF,TGTGCCAGCAGCCAAGATTTCACTAGCGGAGCCAACAATGAGCAGTTCTTC,TRBJ2-1,TRBV4-2,TRBD2,-
CASSLRTGIVPWETQYF,TGTGCCAGCAGCCTAAGGACAGGGATAGTTCCGTGGGAGACCCAGTACTTC,TRBJ2-5,TRBV14,TRBD1,-
CASSLTAQGAYEQYF,TGTGCCAGCAGCTTGACCGCACAGGGGGCTTACGAGCAGTACTTC,TRBJ2-7,TRBV11-2,TRBD1,-
CASSYGTYNEQFF,TGCGCCAGCAGCTACGGGACTTACAATGAGCAGTTCTTC,TRBJ2-1,TRBV4-3,-,few
CASSLTGPTYNEQFF,TGCGCCAGCAGCTTGACAGGTCCAACCTACAATGAGCAGTTCTTC,TRBJ2-1,TRBV5-1,-,-
CASSMGQQETQYF,TGTGCCAGCAGCATGGGACAGCAAGAGACCCAGTACTTC,TRBJ2-5,TRBV5-4,TRBD1,-
CASSNWTGDYGYTF,TGTGCCAGCAGCAACTGGACGGGGGACTATGGCTACACCTTC,TRBJ1-2,TRBV21-1,-,-
CASPETSDKEQYF,TGTGCCTCTCCCGAGACTAGCGATAAGGAGCAGTACTTC,TRBJ2-7,TRBV27,TRBD2,-
CASSLLSGTVNEKLFF,TGCGCCAGCAGCTTGTTATCCGGGACAGTAAATGAAAAACTGTTTTTT,TRBJ1-4,TRBV5-1,TRBD1,-
CASSLGLAGDRADTQYF,TGTGCCAGCAGTTTAGGGCTAGCGGGAGACCGGGCAGATACGCAGTATTTT,TRBJ2-3,TRBV27,TRBD2,-
CASSLGVTSAGPDTQYF,TGCGCCAGCAGCTTGGGGGTGACTAGCGCCGGCCCAGATACGCAGTATTTT,TRBJ2-3,TRBV5-1,TRBD2,few
CASTSWFPQTEAFF,TGTGCCAGCACATCCTGGTTCCCCCAGACTGAAGCTTTCTTT,TRBJ1-1,TRBV27,-,-
CASSPRKGGGTGELFF,TGCGCCAGCAGCCCCAGGAAAGGGGGCGGCACCGGGGAGCTGTTTTTT,TRBJ2-2,TRBV4-3,TRBD1,-
CASSLQGSYEQYF,TGCGCCAGCAGCTTGCAGGGCTCCTACGAGCAGTACTTC,TRBJ2-7,TRBV5-1,-,-
CAWEDSSEQFF,TGTGCCTGGGAGGATAGCAGTGAGCAGTTCTTC,TRBJ2-1,TRBV30,-,-
CASSSQGGPNYGYTF,TGTGCCAGCAGCTCACAGGGTGGGCCTAACTATGGCTACACCTTC,TRBJ1-2,TRBV5-4,-,-
CASKKQGAENYGYTF,TGTGCCAGCAAAAAACAGGGTGCCGAGAACTATGGCTACACCTTC,TRBJ1-2,TRBV28,-,-
CASSPGLVGRYEQYF,TGTGCCAGCAGCCCCGGACTAGTGGGCCGCTACGAGCAGTACTTC,TRBJ2-7,TRBV7-6,TRBD2,once
CASKQAFKFHTDTQYF,TGTGCCAGCAAACAGGCATTCAAATTCCACACAGATACGCAGTATTTT,TRBJ2-3,TRBV13,-,-
CASSQEGGRGSNQPQHF,TGCGCCAGCAGCCAAGAAGGGGGCAGGGGGAGCAATCAGCCCCAGCATTTT,TRBJ1-5,TRBV4-1,TRBD1,-
CASRAQANEQYF,TGTGCCAGCAGGGCGCAGGCTAACGAGCAGTACTTC,TRBJ2-7,TRBV6-6,-,-
CASSLASGLLNYEQYF,TGTGCCAGCAGCTTGGCTAGCGGCCTCTTAAACTACGAGCAGTACTTC,TRBJ2-7,TRBV5-4,TRBD2,-
CSSSFPRLAGNTGELFF,TGTTCCAGCAGCTTTCCCCGTCTAGCGGGGAACACCGGGGAGCTGTTTTTT,TRBJ2-2,TRBV7-9,TRBD2,-
CASSLLTGRDTGELFF,TGTGCCAGCAGTTTATTGACAGGGCGGGACACCGGGGAGCTGTTTTTT,TRBJ2-2,TRBV27,TRBD1,-
CATSSSGGMNTEAFF,TGTGCCACCAGCTCTTCAGGGGGGATGAACACTGAAGCTTTCTTT,TRBJ1-1,TRBV15,TRBD1,few
CASSSSGRANEQFF,TGTGCCAGCAGTTCCAGCGGGAGGGCTAATGAGCAGTTCTTC,TRBJ2-1,TRBV6-5,TRBD2,-
CASSPVLGYEQYF,TGCGCCAGCAGCCCAGTCTTGGGCTACGAGCAGTACTTC,TRBJ2-7,TRBV4-3,-,-
CASSSRDRLYEKLFF,TGTGCCAGCAGTTCACGTGACAGGCTCTATGAAAAACTGTTTTTT,TRBJ1-4,TRBV27,-,-
CASSSRTGEYTGELFF,TGTGCTAGCAGCAGCCGAACCGGGGAATACACCGGGGAGCTGTTTTTT,TRBJ2-2,TRBV7-7,-,-
CASSKGQVEQYF,TGTGCCAGCAGCAAGGGACAAGTCGAGCAGTACTTC,TRBJ2-7,TRBV6-5,-,-
CASSIDQGYLSNEQFF,TGTGCCAGTAGTATAGATCAGGGCTATCTCTCGAATGAGCAGTTCTTC,TRBJ2-1,TRBV19,-,-
CASSLDRGNTEAFF,TGTGCCAGCAGTTTGGACAGGGGGAACACTGAAGCTTTCTTT,TRBJ1-1,TRBV28,TRBD1,-
CASTPGHIYGYTF,TGTGCCAGCACTCCGGGACACATCTATGGCTACACCTTC,TRBJ1-2,TRBV28,-,-
CASNSGGLSAKNIQYF,TGTGCCAGTAATTCGGGGGGTTTGTCCGCCAAAAACATTCAGTACTTC,TRBJ2-4,TRBV19,TRBD2,-
CASRRTGVTEAFF,TGTGCCAGCCGAAGGACAGGGGTGACTGAAGCTTTCTTT,TRBJ1-1,TRBV7-9,TRBD1,-
CASSLGYREGEAQYF,TGTGCCAGCAGCTTGGGATACAGGGAGGGAGAGGCCCAGTACTTC,TRBJ2-5,TRBV5-4,-,-
CAISADRGSAHEQFF,TGTGCCATCAGCGCGGACAGGGGTTCCGCTCATGAGCAGTTCTTC,TRBJ2-1,TRBV10-3,TRBD1,-